This T cell receptor beta chain was captured by sequencing in a study of blood T cell repertoires in COVID-19. In the study overall: The United States, Italy and Spain supplied acute and convalescent COVID-19 samples. T cells, B-cell-depleted T cells, or PBMCs provided the cDNA or gDNA that served as material.

Per the study methods: How many nucleated cells were present was estimated from reference gene primer amplification. Repertoires were generated with immunoSEQ multiplex PCR, while TCRdb's copy carries only in-frame clones and drops some. V and J calls and clone size are given by that table; D and trimming were obtained from the DNA. The sample comprises around 140,000 clones, around 90% of which are singletons, and approximately 1.8% rests with the top ten. J was trimmed by 0 bases and V by 3 bases; bases with no gene match: 7. CDR1 and CDR2 (germline): MNHNS, SASEGT. The CDR3 loop spans 17 amino acids.

This TCR derives from an older man with acute or convalescent COVID-19. The chain has TRBV6-1 and TRBJ2-3, with 9 bases fitting TRBD2. The sequenced sample was peripheral blood. CDR3 protein: CASSDARGGLSTDTQYF. The DNA for the CDR3 is TGTGCCAGCAGTGACGCGCGGGGGGGCCTTAGCACAGATACGCAGTATTTT.